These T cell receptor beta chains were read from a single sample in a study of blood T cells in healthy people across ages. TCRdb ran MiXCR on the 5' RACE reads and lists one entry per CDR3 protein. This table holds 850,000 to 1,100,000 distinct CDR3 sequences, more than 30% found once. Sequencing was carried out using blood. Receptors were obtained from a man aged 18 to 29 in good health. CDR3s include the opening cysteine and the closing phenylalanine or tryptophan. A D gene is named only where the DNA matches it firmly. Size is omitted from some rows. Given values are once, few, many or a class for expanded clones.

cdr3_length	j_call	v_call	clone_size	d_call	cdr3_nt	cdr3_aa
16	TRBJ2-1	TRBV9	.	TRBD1	TGTGCCAGCAGCGTAGGCCAGGGGGCTACCTACAATGAGCAGTTCTTC	CASSVGQGATYNEQFF
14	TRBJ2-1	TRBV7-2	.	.	TGTGCCAGCAGCTTAGCTAGCGAAACGGAGACCCAGTTCTTC	CASSLASETETQFF
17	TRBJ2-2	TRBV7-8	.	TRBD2	TGTGCCAGTCCGGGACTAGCGATCCTCTCTTTCACCGGGGAGCTGTTTTTT	CASPGLAILSFTGELFF
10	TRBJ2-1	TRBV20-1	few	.	TGCAGTGCTAGGGGGACCGAGCAGTTCTTC	CSARGTEQFF
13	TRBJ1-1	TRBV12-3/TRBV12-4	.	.	TGTGCCAGCAGTGACGGGACACTTGATGAAGCTTTCTTT	CASSDGTLDEAFF
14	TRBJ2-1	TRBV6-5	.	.	TGTGCCAGCAGCAGTAGCCGGGACAAAGAGACCCAGTTCTTC	CASSSSRDKETQFF
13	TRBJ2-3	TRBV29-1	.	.	TGCAGCGCCACAGGGTTTGCCACAGATACGCAGTATTTT	CSATGFATDTQYF
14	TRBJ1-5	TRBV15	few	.	TGTGCCACCAGCAGAGATCTTCGGCTGTCCCGCCAGCATTTT	CATSRDLRLSRQHF
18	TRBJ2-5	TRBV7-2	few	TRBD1	TGTGCCAGCAGCGGGCGGACAGGGTTATCCCCCCTTCGTGAGACCCAGTACTTC	CASSGRTGLSPLRETQYF
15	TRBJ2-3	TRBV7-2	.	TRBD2	TGTGCCAGCAGCTTAATTAGCGGGATCGGGGATACGCAGTATTTT	CASSLISGIGDTQYF
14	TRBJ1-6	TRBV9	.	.	TGTGCCAGCGGGGTAGGCAAGAAGAATTCACCCCTCCACTTT	CASGVGKKNSPLHF
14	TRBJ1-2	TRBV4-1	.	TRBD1	TGCGCCGGCAGCCAACGGGGACAGAACTATGGCTACACCTTC	CAGSQRGQNYGYTF
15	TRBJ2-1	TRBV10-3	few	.	TGTGCCATCAGTGAATCGGGACCATCTGGCGATGAGCAGTTCTTC	CAISESGPSGDEQFF
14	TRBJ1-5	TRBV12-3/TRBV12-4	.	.	TGTGCCAGCACTAGGGGGGCCAGCAATCAGCCCCAGCATTTT	CASTRGASNQPQHF
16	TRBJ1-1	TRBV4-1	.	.	TGCGCCAGCAGCCAAAAAGAGGGATTGAGTAGAACTGAAGCTTTCTTT	CASSQKEGLSRTEAFF
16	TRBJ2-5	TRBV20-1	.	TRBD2	TGCAGTGCTAGAGATCTCAGGTCTAGCGGTCAAGAGACCCAGTACTTC	CSARDLRSSGQETQYF
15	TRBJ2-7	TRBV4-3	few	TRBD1	TGCGCCAGCAGCCAAGATATACAGGGGTTCTACGAGCAGTACTTC	CASSQDIQGFYEQYF
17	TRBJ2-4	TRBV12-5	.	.	TGTGCTAGTGCCAACCCGGGGGATTCTCTAGCCAAAAACATTCAGTACTTC	CASANPGDSLAKNIQYF
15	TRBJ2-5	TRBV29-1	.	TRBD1	TGCAGCGTTGATGGGGTGACAGGGGGCCGAGAGACCCGGTACTTC	CSVDGVTGGRETRYF
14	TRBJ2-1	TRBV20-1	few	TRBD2	TGCAGTGCTACCCGGGGGGAATCCTACAATGAGCAGTTCTTC	CSATRGESYNEQFF
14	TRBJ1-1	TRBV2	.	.	TGTGCCAGTACGGTTCAGGATCCTTACGGTGAAGCTTTCTTT	CASTVQDPYGEAFF
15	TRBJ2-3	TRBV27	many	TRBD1	TGTGCCAGCAAACCAGAACAGGGGTCCACAGATACGCAGTATTTT	CASKPEQGSTDTQYF
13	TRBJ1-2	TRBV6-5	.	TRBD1	TGTGCCAGCAGAACGACAGGGGTCTATGGCTACACCTTC	CASRTTGVYGYTF
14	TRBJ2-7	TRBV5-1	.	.	TGCGCCAGCAGCTTGCCGGGGGAAGGTAACGAGCAGTACTTC	CASSLPGEGNEQYF
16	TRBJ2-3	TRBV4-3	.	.	TGCGCCAGCAGCCAAAAATACAGGGATGGTCCAGATAAGCAGTATTTT	CASSQKYRDGPDKQYF
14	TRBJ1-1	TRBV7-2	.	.	TGTGCCAGCAGCTCCCAGGACAGTATCACTGAAGCTTTCTTT	CASSSQDSITEAFF
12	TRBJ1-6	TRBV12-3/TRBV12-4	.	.	TGTGCCAGCCAGGGAAGTAGTTCACCCCTCCACTTT	CASQGSSSPLHF
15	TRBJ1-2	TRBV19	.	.	TGTGCCAGTAGTCCCCCGGCATGGCTGAACTATGGCTACACCTTC	CASSPPAWLNYGYTF
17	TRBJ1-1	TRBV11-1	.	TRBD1	TGTGCCAGCAGCTTGGGGGCAGGGGGCTCCGGGCACACTGAAGCTTTCTTT	CASSLGAGGSGHTEAFF
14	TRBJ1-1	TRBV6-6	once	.	TGTGCCAGCAGTTACTCGACGGGATACACTGAAGCTTTCTTT	CASSYSTGYTEAFF
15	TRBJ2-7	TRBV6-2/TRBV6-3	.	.	TGTGCCAGCAGGTATGCGGGCAGGGACGGCTACGAGCAGTACTTC	CASRYAGRDGYEQYF
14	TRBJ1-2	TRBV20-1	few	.	TGCAGTGCTAGAGGTGTCAATTTTAACTATGGCTACACCTTC	CSARGVNFNYGYTF
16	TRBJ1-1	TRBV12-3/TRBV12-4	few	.	TGTGCCAGCAGACCCGGGAATGCCGGTTGGAACACTGAAGCTTTCTTT	CASRPGNAGWNTEAFF
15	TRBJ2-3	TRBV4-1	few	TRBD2	TGCGCCAGCAGCGGTAGCGGGGGGCCCACAGATACGCAGTATTTT	CASSGSGGPTDTQYF
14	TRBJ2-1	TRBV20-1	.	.	TGCAGTGCTAGAGCAAGGGACATCTACAATGAGCAGTTCTTC	CSARARDIYNEQFF
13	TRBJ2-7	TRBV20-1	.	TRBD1	TGCAGTGCTAGGGAGACAGGGGGATACGAGCAGTACTTC	CSARETGGYEQYF
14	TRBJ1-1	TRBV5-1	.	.	TGCGCCAGCAGTCCTACCCAGAGGAACACTGAAGCTTTCTTT	CASSPTQRNTEAFF
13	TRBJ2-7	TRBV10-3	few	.	TGTGCCATCAGTGAGTGCAGGGGGGGCGAGCAGTACTTC	CAISECRGGEQYF
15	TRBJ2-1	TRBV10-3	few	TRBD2	TGTGCCATCAGTTCTACTAGCGGGGCCCTCCGTGAGCAGTTCTTC	CAISSTSGALREQFF
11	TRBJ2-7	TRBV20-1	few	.	TGCAGTGCTAGTATGGGGCACGAGCAGTACTTC	CSASMGHEQYF
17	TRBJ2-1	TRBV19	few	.	TGTGCCAGTAGTATAGATGCGGGTCGGGTCGTGGGCAATGAGCAGTTCTTC	CASSIDAGRVVGNEQFF
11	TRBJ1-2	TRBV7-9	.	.	TGTGCCAGCAGCGGTCGGGATGGCTACACCTTC	CASSGRDGYTF
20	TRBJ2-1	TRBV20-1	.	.	TGCAGTGCTAGAGATGAGGTCGCCATCGTTAAGCATAGCTCCTACAATGAGCAGTTCTTC	CSARDEVAIVKHSSYNEQFF
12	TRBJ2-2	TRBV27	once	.	TGTGCCAGCAGCCCGGGGACCGGGGAGCCGTTTTTT	CASSPGTGEPFF
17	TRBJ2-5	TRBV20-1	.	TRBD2	TGCAGTGCTAGAGACGGCGTGGGGACTAGCGGCCAAGAGACCCAGTACTTC	CSARDGVGTSGQETQYF
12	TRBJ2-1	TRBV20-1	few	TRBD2	TGCAGTGCTACCTCTAGCGGGGCCCAGCAGTTCTTC	CSATSSGAQQFF
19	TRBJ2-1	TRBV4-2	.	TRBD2	TGTGTCAGCAGCCAAGAGACTCAGCGGGGGGGGTACCTCTACAATGAGCAGTTCTTC	CVSSQETQRGGYLYNEQFF
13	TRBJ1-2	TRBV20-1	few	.	TGCAGTGCTAGCCCACAGTTTAACTATGGCTACACCTTC	CSASPQFNYGYTF
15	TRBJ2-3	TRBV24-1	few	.	TGTGCCACCAGTGACAAAGCGGGTCTCACAGATACGCAGTATTTT	CATSDKAGLTDTQYF
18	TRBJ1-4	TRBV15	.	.	TGTGCCACCAGCAGAGATCCTCCGGGAACGGGGTTGGATGAAAAACTGTTTTTT	CATSRDPPGTGLDEKLFF
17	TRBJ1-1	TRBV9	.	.	TGTGCCAGCAGCCCGCGGGACGCCGGCGGGTGGAACACTGAAGCTTTCTTT	CASSPRDAGGWNTEAFF
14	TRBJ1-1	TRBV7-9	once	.	TGTGCCAGCAGCTTATCCGATCGGGACACTGAAGCTTTCTTT	CASSLSDRDTEAFF
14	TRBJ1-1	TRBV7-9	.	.	TGTGCCAGCAGCTTAGCACAGGTGGTCACTGAAGCTTTCTTT	CASSLAQVVTEAFF
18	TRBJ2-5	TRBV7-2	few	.	TGTGCCAGCAGCTTACTTCGGAATAGTCGACGGCCTCAAGAGACCCAGTACTTC	CASSLLRNSRRPQETQYF
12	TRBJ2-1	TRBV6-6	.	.	TGTGCCAGCAGTTCGACGACTGATGAGCAGTTCTTC	CASSSTTDEQFF